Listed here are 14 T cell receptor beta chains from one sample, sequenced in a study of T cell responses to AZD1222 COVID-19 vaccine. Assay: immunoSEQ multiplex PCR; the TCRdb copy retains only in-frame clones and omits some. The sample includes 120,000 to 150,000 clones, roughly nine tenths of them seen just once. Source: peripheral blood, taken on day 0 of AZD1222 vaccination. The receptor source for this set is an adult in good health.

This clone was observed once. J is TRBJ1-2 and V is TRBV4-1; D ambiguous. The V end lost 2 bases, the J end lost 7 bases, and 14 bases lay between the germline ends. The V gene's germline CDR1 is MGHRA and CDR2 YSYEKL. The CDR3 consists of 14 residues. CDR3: CASSQSSNVGGYTF. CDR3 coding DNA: TGCGCCAGCAGCCAATCCTCTAACGTAGGTGGCTACACCTTC.

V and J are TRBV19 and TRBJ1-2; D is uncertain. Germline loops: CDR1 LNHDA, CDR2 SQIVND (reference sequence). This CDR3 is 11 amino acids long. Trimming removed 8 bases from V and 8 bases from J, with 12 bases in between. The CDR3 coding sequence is TGTGCCAGTTCGCGGCAAGTGGGCTACACCTTC. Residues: CASSRQVGYTF.

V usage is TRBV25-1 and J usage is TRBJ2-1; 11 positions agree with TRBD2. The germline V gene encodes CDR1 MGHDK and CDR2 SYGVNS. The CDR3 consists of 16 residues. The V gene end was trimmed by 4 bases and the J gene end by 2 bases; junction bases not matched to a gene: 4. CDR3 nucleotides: TGTGCCAGCAGTGTTAGCGGGAGGGACGCCTACAATGAGCAGTTCTTC. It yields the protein CASSVSGRDAYNEQFF. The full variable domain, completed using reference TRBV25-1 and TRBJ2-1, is EADIYQTPRYLVIGTGKKITLECSQTMGHDKMYWYQQDPGMELHLIHYSYGVNSTEKGDLSSESTVSRIRTEHFPLTLESARPSHTSQYLCASSVSGRDAYNEQFFGPGTRLTVL.

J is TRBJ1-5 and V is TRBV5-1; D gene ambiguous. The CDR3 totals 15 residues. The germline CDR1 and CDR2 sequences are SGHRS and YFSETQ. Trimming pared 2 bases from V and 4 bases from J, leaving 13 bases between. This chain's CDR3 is CASSFRPDRNQPQHF. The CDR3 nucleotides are TGCGCCAGCAGCTTCCGACCGGACCGTAATCAGCCCCAGCATTTT.

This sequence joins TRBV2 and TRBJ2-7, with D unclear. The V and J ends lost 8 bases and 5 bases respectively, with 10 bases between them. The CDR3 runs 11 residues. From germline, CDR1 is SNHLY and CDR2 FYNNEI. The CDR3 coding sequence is TGTGCCAGCTCAGGTAGGCACGAGCAGTACTTC. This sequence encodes CASSGRHEQYF.

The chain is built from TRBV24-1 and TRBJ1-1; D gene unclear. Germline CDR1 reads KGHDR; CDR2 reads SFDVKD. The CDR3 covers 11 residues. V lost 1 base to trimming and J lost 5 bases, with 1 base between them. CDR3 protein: CATSDLTEAFF. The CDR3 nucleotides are TGTGCCACCAGTGATTTAACTGAAGCTTTCTTT.

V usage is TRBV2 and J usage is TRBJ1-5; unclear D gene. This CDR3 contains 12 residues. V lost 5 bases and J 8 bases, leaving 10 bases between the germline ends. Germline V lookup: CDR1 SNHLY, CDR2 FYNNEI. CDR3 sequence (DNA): TGTGCCAGCAGTCTACCCTTGGAGCCCCAGCATTTT. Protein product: CASSLPLEPQHF.

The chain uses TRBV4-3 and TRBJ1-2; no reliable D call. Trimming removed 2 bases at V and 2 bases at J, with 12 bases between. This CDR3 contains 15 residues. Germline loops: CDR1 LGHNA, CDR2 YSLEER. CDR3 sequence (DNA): TGCGCCAGCAGCCAATCCTCGGCGGGAAACTATGGCTACACCTTC. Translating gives CASSQSSAGNYGYTF.

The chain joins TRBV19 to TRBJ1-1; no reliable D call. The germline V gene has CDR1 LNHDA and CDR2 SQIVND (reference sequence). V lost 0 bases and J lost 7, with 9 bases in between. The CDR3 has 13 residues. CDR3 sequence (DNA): TGTGCCAGTAGTATAGATCGAGGATTTGAAGCTTTCTTT. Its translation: CASSIDRGFEAFF.

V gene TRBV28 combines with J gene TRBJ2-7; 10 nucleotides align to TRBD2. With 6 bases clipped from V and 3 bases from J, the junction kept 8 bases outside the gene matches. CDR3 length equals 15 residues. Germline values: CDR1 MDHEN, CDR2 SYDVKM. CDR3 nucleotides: TGTGCCAGCAGGGAGACTAGCGGGCCATTCTACGAGCAGTACTTC. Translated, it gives CASRETSGPFYEQYF.

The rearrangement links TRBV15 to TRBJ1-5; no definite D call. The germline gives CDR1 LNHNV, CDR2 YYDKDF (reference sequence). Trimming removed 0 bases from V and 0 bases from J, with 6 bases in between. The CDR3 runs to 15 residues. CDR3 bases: TGTGCCACCAGCAGAGACGGAAATAGCAATCAGCCCCAGCATTTT. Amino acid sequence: CATSRDGNSNQPQHF.

CDR3 bases: TGTGCCAGCAGCCGAACCTCAGGGAATCGCGCTGAAGCTTTCTTT. It codes for CASSRTSGNRAEAFF. This chain joins TRBV6-5 and TRBJ1-1; possible D gene TRBD1, 5 bases. CDR1 and CDR2 from the germline V gene are MNHEY and SVGAGI. V lost 6 bases and J 6 bases, leaving 20 bases between the germline ends. CDR3 length: 15 amino acids.

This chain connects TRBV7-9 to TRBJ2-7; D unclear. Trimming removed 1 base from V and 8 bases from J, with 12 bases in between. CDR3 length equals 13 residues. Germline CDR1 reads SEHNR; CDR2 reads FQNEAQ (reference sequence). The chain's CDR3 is CASSLDSGFQQYF. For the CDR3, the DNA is TGTGCCAGCAGCTTAGATTCCGGGTTCCAGCAGTACTTC.

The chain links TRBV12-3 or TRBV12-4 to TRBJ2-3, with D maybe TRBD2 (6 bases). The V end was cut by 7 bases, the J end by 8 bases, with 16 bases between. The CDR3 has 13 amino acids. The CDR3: CASTLGGLGTQYF. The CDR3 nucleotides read TGTGCCAGCACCCTGGGGGGACTTGGTACGCAGTATTTT.